This is a list of T cell receptor beta chains from one sample in a study of OX40 agonist ivuxolimab in advanced cancers. Method: immunoSEQ multiplex PCR; TCRdb's copy keeps in-frame clones and lacks some. The table has tens of thousands of clones, about 86% seen once. The specimen comprised CD4+ or CD8+ T cells sorted from blood, sampled in a trial of the OX40 agonist ivuxolimab. The receptors were sampled from an adult with an advanced solid tumor such as melanoma, head and neck, liver or kidney cancer. CDR3s include the opening cysteine and the closing phenylalanine or tryptophan. The D gene is left open where the match is weak. A clone size is listed for some rows: how often the clone was seen (once, few, many), or a class if it is expanded.

j_call v_call clone_size d_call cdr3_aa cdr3_nt
TRBJ2-3 TRBV5-1 NA TRBD2 CASRTSGGAADTQYF TGCGCCAGCAGGACCAGCGGGGGGGCGGCAGATACGCAGTATTTT
TRBJ2-1 TRBV6-6 NA NA CASLAISEQFF TGTGCCAGCCTAGCGATTAGTGAGCAGTTCTTC
TRBJ1-4 TRBV4-3 NA NA CASSLVNGHNEKLFF TGCGCCAGCAGCCTCGTAAACGGACATAATGAAAAACTGTTTTTT
TRBJ2-1 TRBV11-2 NA NA CASSPLGPNYNEQFF TGTGCCAGCAGCCCGTTAGGACCGAACTACAATGAGCAGTTCTTC
TRBJ1-2 TRBV2 NA NA CASSEAMRDRGYTF TGTGCCAGCAGTGAAGCGATGCGGGACCGAGGCTACACCTTC
TRBJ2-7 TRBV1 NA NA CTSSQQGSYEQYF TGCACCAGCAGCCAACAGGGATCCTACGAGCAGTACTTC
TRBJ2-1 TRBV7-8 NA TRBD1 CASSWPTGGGGPRYNEQFF TGTGCCAGCAGCTGGCCGACAGGGGGCGGGGGGCCCCGGTACAATGAGCAGTTCTTC
TRBJ1-3 TRBV5-1 NA NA CASSLVGYRAGNTIYF TGCGCCAGCAGCTTGGTAGGCTACAGGGCTGGAAACACCATATATTTT
TRBJ2-5 TRBV5-1 NA NA CASSPAQETQYF TGCGCCAGCAGCCCAGCCCAAGAGACCCAGTACTTC
TRBJ1-1 TRBV2 NA TRBD1 CASRVGQPNTEAFF TGTGCCAGCAGGGTGGGACAGCCGAACACTGAAGCTTTCTTT
TRBJ2-5 TRBV4-1 NA NA CASSPGLGVGQETQYF TGCGCCAGCAGCCCTGGACTGGGTGTGGGCCAAGAGACCCAGTACTTC
TRBJ1-3 TRBV2 NA NA CASSALDGSSGNTIYF TGTGCCAGCAGTGCCCTTGACGGTAGCTCTGGAAACACCATATATTTT
TRBJ2-5 TRBV20-1 NA NA CSRNRAETQYF TGCAGTCGTAACAGGGCGGAGACCCAGTACTTC
TRBJ1-6 TRBV4-1 few TRBD1 CASSQNTGQGIGSPLHF TGCGCCAGCAGCCAAAATACGGGACAGGGGATAGGCTCACCCCTCCACTTT
TRBJ1-6 TRBV5-6 NA TRBD1 CASSLDRGNSPLHF TGTGCCAGCAGCTTGGACAGGGGAAATTCACCCCTCCACTTT
TRBJ2-3 TRBV2 NA NA CASSVQRGTDTQYF TGTGCCAGCAGCGTTCAACGGGGCACAGATACGCAGTATTTT
TRBJ1-5 TRBV19 NA NA CASSSFGANQPQHF TGTGCCAGTAGTAGTTTCGGGGCTAATCAGCCCCAGCATTTT
TRBJ1-2 TRBV10-3 NA TRBD1 CAISETSGQGVYGYTF TGTGCCATCAGTGAGACTTCGGGACAGGGCGTTTATGGCTACACCTTC
TRBJ1-1 TRBV7-3 NA NA CASSLRRGMGTEAFF TGTGCCAGCAGCTTAAGGAGAGGGATGGGCACTGAAGCTTTCTTT
TRBJ1-6 TRBV19 once TRBD1 CASRPTGDNSPLHF TGTGCCAGTAGGCCGACAGGGGATAATTCACCCCTCCACTTT
TRBJ2-4 TRBV5-4 NA NA CASSLAGIGKNIQYF TGTGCCAGCAGCTTGGCAGGGATTGGCAAAAACATTCAGTACTTC
TRBJ1-2 TRBV7-2 NA NA CASSFSPDLGYTF TGTGCCAGCAGCTTTTCCCCGGATCTTGGCTACACCTTC
TRBJ1-1 TRBV18 few NA CASSPPWAENTEAFF TGTGCCAGCTCACCACCGTGGGCAGAGAACACTGAAGCTTTCTTT
TRBJ1-2 TRBV28 NA NA CASSGYYGYTF TGTGCCAGCAGTGGATACTATGGCTACACCTTC
TRBJ1-1 TRBV20-1 NA NA CSARYDTEAFF TGCAGTGCTAGATACGATACTGAAGCTTTCTTT
TRBJ1-2 TRBV6-1 once NA CASNLAYGYTF TGTGCCAGCAACTTAGCCTATGGCTACACCTTC
TRBJ1-2 TRBV5-1 NA NA CASSLSRVYGYTF TGCGCCAGCAGCTTGAGCAGGGTCTATGGCTACACCTTC
TRBJ1-1 TRBV5-6 NA TRBD1 CASSLQGRENTEAFF TGTGCCAGCAGCTTACAGGGGCGGGAGAACACTGAAGCTTTCTTT
TRBJ2-3 TRBV7-9 NA TRBD2 CASSSWTSGVTDTQYF TGTGCCAGCAGCTCGTGGACTAGCGGGGTCACAGATACGCAGTATTTT
TRBJ2-3 TRBV11-2 NA TRBD2 CASSLVVGGGAYTDTQYF TGTGCCAGCAGCTTAGTAGTAGGCGGGGGGGCATACACAGATACGCAGTATTTT
TRBJ2-7 TRBV7-9 NA NA CASSLGNNAGKVEQYF TGTGCCAGCAGCTTAGGAAACAATGCAGGGAAGGTAGAGCAGTACTTC
TRBJ2-3 TRBV6-1 NA TRBD1 CASRRTGSTDTQYF TGTGCCAGCAGAAGGACAGGGTCCACAGATACGCAGTATTTT
TRBJ1-1 TRBV11-2 few NA CASSSQYGAADTEAFF TGTGCCAGCAGCTCCCAATACGGGGCCGCGGACACTGAAGCTTTCTTT
TRBJ2-5 TRBV7-7 NA NA CASSSDRRETQYF TGTGCTAGCAGCTCGGACCGTCGGGAGACCCAGTACTTC
TRBJ2-7 TRBV6-5 few NA CASSYSANPYEQYF TGTGCCAGCAGTTACTCGGCGAACCCCTACGAGCAGTACTTC
TRBJ1-5 TRBV19 NA NA CASSIVEGQPQHF TGTGCCAGTAGTATAGTCGAGGGTCAGCCCCAGCATTTT
TRBJ1-2 TRBV6-1 few NA CASSEGWRGYTF TGTGCCAGCAGTGAAGGGTGGAGAGGCTACACCTTC
TRBJ2-1 TRBV10-1 NA NA CARASNEQFF TGCGCCAGAGCCAGCAATGAGCAGTTCTTC
TRBJ2-1 TRBV14 NA NA CASSQVGFSYYNEQFF TGTGCCAGCAGCCAAGTAGGCTTCTCCTACTACAATGAGCAGTTCTTC
TRBJ2-7 TRBV2 NA NA CASSIVGAYYEQYF TGTGCCAGCAGTATCGTGGGAGCATACTACGAGCAGTACTTC
TRBJ2-1 TRBV2 NA TRBD1 CASSTGGPYNEQFF TGTGCCAGCAGTACAGGGGGCCCCTACAATGAGCAGTTCTTC
TRBJ1-2 TRBV5-6 NA NA CASSLNNYGYTF TGTGCCAGCAGCCTAAATAACTATGGCTACACCTTC
TRBJ1-4 TRBV15 NA NA CATSRGPGEKLFF TGTGCCACCAGCAGAGGACCGGGTGAAAAACTGTTTTTT
TRBJ1-4 TRBV28 once NA CASSLHRAGGEKLFF TGTGCCAGCAGTTTGCACAGGGCTGGTGGTGAAAAACTGTTTTTT
TRBJ2-7 TRBV11-2 NA NA CASREGVEQYF TGTGCCAGCAGAGAAGGGGTCGAGCAGTACTTC
TRBJ2-3 TRBV6-5 NA TRBD2 CASSSKRGASPDTQYF TGTGCCAGCAGTTCCAAGCGGGGGGCCAGCCCAGATACGCAGTATTTT
TRBJ1-1 TRBV7-9 NA NA CASSQPGLQNTEAFF TGTGCCAGCAGCCAACCGGGACTCCAGAACACTGAAGCTTTCTTT
TRBJ2-1 TRBV5-4 NA NA CASSHTRGNRGEQFF TGTGCCAGCAGCCATACAAGGGGGAACCGGGGTGAGCAGTTCTTC
TRBJ1-6 TRBV2 NA TRBD1 CASSELRDRARSPLHF TGTGCCAGCAGTGAATTAAGAGACAGGGCACGTTCACCCCTCCACTTT
TRBJ2-7 TRBV5-1 few NA CASSLAIGVNSYEQYF TGCGCCAGCAGCTTGGCAATTGGTGTCAACTCCTACGAGCAGTACTTC
TRBJ1-2 TRBV2 NA NA CASLGLDYGYTF TGTGCCAGCCTCGGACTAGACTATGGCTACACCTTC
TRBJ1-1 TRBV5-1 few NA CASSEGLGTEAFF TGCGCCAGCAGCGAGGGCTTGGGGACTGAAGCTTTCTTT
TRBJ1-1 TRBV28 NA TRBD1 CASRNQDRGDGTEAFF TGTGCCAGCAGAAACCAGGACAGGGGGGACGGGACTGAAGCTTTCTTT
TRBJ2-5 TRBV5-6 NA NA CASSLAAQETQYF TGTGCCAGCAGCTTGGCCGCTCAAGAGACCCAGTACTTC
TRBJ2-1 TRBV29-1 NA TRBD1 CSVDRGTGNEQFF TGCAGCGTTGACCGGGGGACAGGCAATGAGCAGTTCTTC